The source of this T cell receptor (beta chain) is a study of control samples from healthy donors and cancer patients. The CDR3 sequence is 16 residues long. The V end was cut by 6 bases, the J end by 6 bases, with 23 bases between. The V gene's germline CDR1 is SEHNR and CDR2 FQNEAQ (reference sequence). Here immunoSEQ multiplex PCR was the method, and the copy in TCRdb shows in-frame clones only, minus some. The sample holds hundreds of thousands of clones, around 80% seen once. This clone is a singleton in its sample. This clonotype was obtained from a woman aged 55 to 70 with lung cancer. This chain connects TRBV7-9 to TRBJ1-1, with D possibly TRBD1 on 6 matching bases. Material for sequencing was PBMCs. Written as DNA, the CDR3 is TGTGCCAGCAGGGGCGACGGGGGGCGTAGGGTCGCTGAAGCTTTCTTT. The encoded protein is CASRGDGGRRVAEAFF.